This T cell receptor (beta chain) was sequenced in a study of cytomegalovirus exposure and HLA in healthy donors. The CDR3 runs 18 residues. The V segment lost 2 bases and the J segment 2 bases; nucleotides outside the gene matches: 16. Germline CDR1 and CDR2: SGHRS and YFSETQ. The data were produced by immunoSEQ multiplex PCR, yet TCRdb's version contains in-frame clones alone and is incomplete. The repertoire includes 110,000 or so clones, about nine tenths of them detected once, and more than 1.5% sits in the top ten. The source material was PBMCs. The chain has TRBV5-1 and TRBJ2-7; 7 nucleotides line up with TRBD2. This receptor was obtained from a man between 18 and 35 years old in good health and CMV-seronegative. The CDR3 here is CASSFLGIAGQTAYEQYF. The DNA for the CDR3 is TGCGCCAGCAGCTTTTTGGGGATAGCGGGCCAAACGGCCTACGAGCAGTACTTC.